The source of this TCR beta chain is a study of OX40 agonist ivuxolimab in advanced cancers. With respect to this clone: What it recognizes is unknown.

Points from the study as a whole: Relative to CD4+ cells, CD8+ T cells on average had more expanded clones.

The method was immunoSEQ multiplex PCR; TCRdb's version includes in-frame clones alone and lacks a portion of them. Among fewer than 40,000 clones listed, around 79% were seen once. CDR1 GTSNPN and CDR2 SVGIG come from the germline V gene (reference sequence). The CDR3 consists of 12 residues. V lost 1 base, J lost 4 bases, and 7 bases lay in between. Sequences were derived from CD4+ or CD8+ T cells sorted from blood, sampled in a trial of the OX40 agonist ivuxolimab. The gene calls are TRBV30 and TRBJ1-1; D is uncertain. The source is an adult with an advanced solid tumor such as melanoma, head and neck, liver or kidney cancer. CDR3 loop: CAWSAQATEAFF. For the CDR3, the DNA is TGTGCCTGGAGTGCCCAAGCCACTGAAGCTTTCTTT.